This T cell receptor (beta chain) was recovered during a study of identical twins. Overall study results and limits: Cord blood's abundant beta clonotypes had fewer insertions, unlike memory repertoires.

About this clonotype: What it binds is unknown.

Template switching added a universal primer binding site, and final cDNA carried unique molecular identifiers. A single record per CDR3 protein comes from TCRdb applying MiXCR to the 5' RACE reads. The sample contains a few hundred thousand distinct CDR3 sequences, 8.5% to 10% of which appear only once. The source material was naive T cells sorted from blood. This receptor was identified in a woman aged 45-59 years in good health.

CDR3: CASSLTQGDTEAFF. The CDR3 DNA reads as TGTGCCAGCAGTTTGACTCAGGGTGACACTGAAGCTTTCTTT. The V and J genes are TRBV27 and TRBJ1-1; D possibly corresponds to TRBD1 (5 bases). The CDR3 contains 14 residues. Germline V gene sequence: CDR1 MNHEY, CDR2 SMNVEV (reference sequence). V dropped 3 bases and J dropped 3 bases, with 11 bases sitting between them.